This is a list of T cell receptor beta chains from one sample in a study of T cell responses to AZD1222 COVID-19 vaccine. Clones were read by immunoSEQ multiplex PCR, and TCRdb kept only the in-frame ones, dropping some. Of about 120,000 clones in the sample, roughly nine tenths were seen once. Specimen: peripheral blood, collected on day 0 of AZD1222 vaccination. Every receptor here comes from an adult in good health. Each CDR3 is given with its conserved first and last residue. Fields, in order: CDR3 protein, CDR3 DNA, clone size, J gene, V gene, D gene. D genes are given only for firm matches. A row's size may be missing; if present it is once, few, many or a size class.

CASSLGLIQPQHF	TGTGCCAGCAGTTTAGGGTTAATTCAGCCCCAGCATTTT	NA	TRBJ1-5	TRBV27	NA
CASSSSGGIAKNIQYF	TGTGCCAGCAGCTCGAGTGGGGGGATAGCCAAAAACATTCAGTACTTC	NA	TRBJ2-4	TRBV9	NA
CASSPRHGIWNIQYF	TGTGCCAGCAGTCCTCGTCATGGCATATGGAACATTCAGTACTTC	NA	TRBJ2-4	TRBV6-5	NA
CASSPQGSHYEQYF	TGTGCCAGCTCACCACAGGGCAGCCACTACGAGCAGTACTTC	NA	TRBJ2-7	TRBV18	NA
CASSPPKGLRDEKLFF	TGTGCCAGCTCACCCCCGAAAGGACTGAGGGATGAAAAACTGTTTTTT	NA	TRBJ1-4	TRBV18	NA
CASSPSGMNTEAFF	TGCGCCAGCAGCCCGTCGGGGATGAACACTGAAGCTTTCTTT	NA	TRBJ1-1	TRBV5-1	NA
CASSTERVNTGELFF	TGTGCCAGCAGCACTGAGAGGGTTAACACCGGGGAGCTGTTTTTT	NA	TRBJ2-2	TRBV5-4	NA
CASSQDPGGWTEAFF	TGTGCCAGCAGCCAAGATCCAGGGGGATGGACTGAAGCTTTCTTT	NA	TRBJ1-1	TRBV3-1/TRBV3-2	TRBD1
CASSTRGQVGGEAFF	TGTGCCAGCAGCACTCGAGGACAGGTTGGGGGTGAAGCTTTCTTT	NA	TRBJ1-1	TRBV6-5	TRBD1
CASSQDHAATNEKLFF	TGTGCCAGCAGCCAAGATCATGCCGCGACTAATGAAAAACTGTTTTTT	once	TRBJ1-4	TRBV4-2	NA
CAISESYREGTDTQYF	TGTGCCATCAGTGAGTCTTACAGGGAAGGCACAGATACGCAGTATTTT	NA	TRBJ2-3	TRBV10-3	NA
CASSDAGTGDYGYTF	TGTGCCAGCAGCGATGCCGGGACAGGGGACTATGGCTACACCTTC	NA	TRBJ1-2	TRBV5-5	TRBD1
CASSLDLGTDTQYF	TGTGCCAGCTCACTTGACCTGGGAACAGATACGCAGTATTTT	once	TRBJ2-3	TRBV18	NA
CASSQQIYEQYF	TGTGCCAGCAGTCAACAAATCTACGAGCAGTACTTC	NA	TRBJ2-7	TRBV2	NA
CSARGDGIYEQYF	TGCAGCGCCCGGGGGGACGGAATTTACGAGCAGTACTTC	NA	TRBJ2-7	TRBV29-1	TRBD2
CARGGGLGGYTF	TGTGCCCGTGGGGGCGGTTTAGGTGGCTACACCTTC	NA	TRBJ1-2	TRBV30	NA
CASSSGDIQYF	TGTGCCAGCAGCTCGGGGGACATTCAGTACTTC	once	TRBJ2-4	TRBV11-2	NA
CASSLTSGRLSTDTQYF	TGTGCCAGCAGCCTTACTAGCGGGAGGTTGAGCACAGATACGCAGTATTTT	NA	TRBJ2-3	TRBV5-6	TRBD2
CASSYLGGAGELFF	TGTGCCAGCAGTTACTTGGGGGGTGCCGGGGAGCTGTTTTTT	NA	TRBJ2-2	TRBV6-5	NA
CASSPSRQATYGYTF	TGTGCCAGCTCACCATCTAGACAGGCAACCTATGGCTACACCTTC	NA	TRBJ1-2	TRBV18	NA
CASSAGGTEAFF	TGTGCCAGCTCGGCGGGGGGGACTGAAGCTTTCTTT	NA	TRBJ1-1	TRBV18	NA
CASSDLQGNYGYTF	TGCGCCAGCAGCGACCTACAGGGAAACTATGGCTACACCTTC	NA	TRBJ1-2	TRBV5-1	NA
CASSEGQGYQPQHF	TGTGCCAGCAGTGAGGGCCAGGGTTATCAGCCCCAGCATTTT	once	TRBJ1-5	TRBV2	NA
CATRASLETQYF	TGTGCCACCAGGGCCTCTCTGGAGACCCAGTACTTC	NA	TRBJ2-5	TRBV6-5	NA
CASSSTGGDEQYF	TGTGCCAGCAGCTCGACAGGGGGCGACGAGCAGTACTTC	few	TRBJ2-7	TRBV7-3	TRBD1
CAWNRVRSEAFF	TGTGCCTGGAACCGCGTGCGCTCTGAAGCTTTCTTT	NA	TRBJ1-1	TRBV30	NA
CASSFRGDRDRNGYTF	TGTGCCAGCAGTTTTAGGGGGGACAGGGATCGTAATGGCTACACCTTC	NA	TRBJ1-2	TRBV27	TRBD1
CASRGTGGENRDEQFF	TGTGCCAGTAGGGGGACAGGGGGCGAGAACCGCGATGAGCAGTTCTTC	NA	TRBJ2-1	TRBV19	TRBD1
CASSPGQGNQPQHF	TGTGCCAGCTCACCAGGGCAGGGTAACCAGCCCCAGCATTTT	NA	TRBJ1-5	TRBV18	NA
CASSVGTGDEAFF	TGTGCCAGCAGCGTAGGAACCGGCGATGAAGCTTTCTTT	NA	TRBJ1-1	TRBV9	NA
CASSVGRWGKNTEAFF	TGTGCCAGCAGCGTAGGTAGGTGGGGGAAGAACACTGAAGCTTTCTTT	NA	TRBJ1-1	TRBV9	NA
CASSTDGTGVEKLFF	TGCGCCAGCAGCACCGACGGGACAGGGGTTGAAAAACTGTTTTTT	NA	TRBJ1-4	TRBV5-1	TRBD1
CASRRDSSYEQYF	TGTGCCAGCAGACGAGACAGCTCCTACGAGCAGTACTTC	NA	TRBJ2-7	TRBV12-3/TRBV12-4	NA
CASSPGNYGYTF	TGTGCCAGCTCCCCCGGTAACTATGGCTACACCTTC	NA	TRBJ1-2	TRBV18	NA
CASSRGRDQPQHF	TGTGCCAGCAGCAGGGGGCGTGATCAGCCCCAGCATTTT	NA	TRBJ1-5	TRBV12-3/TRBV12-4	TRBD1